This T cell receptor (beta chain) was documented in a study of T-cell reconstitution after alpha-beta-depleted transplantation in children. This clonotype was recorded many times. Its antigen is unidentified. Whole-study findings and limits: Several hundred rapidly expanded clones from non-depleted graft cells reportedly supplied alpha-beta T cells about two months post-transplant. T-cell counts and diversity were attributed mostly to newly produced T cells one year after transplant. Surviving recipient cells, namely T cells and thymic progenitors, were the source of high day-60 TCRbeta diversity in some patients.

The V segment lost 6 bases and the J segment 7 bases; nucleotides outside the gene matches: 11. This CDR3 is 16 amino acids long. The V gene's germline CDR1 is DFQATT and CDR2 SNEGSKA (reference sequence). Preparation of the TCRbeta library involved a method that used unique molecular identifiers. TCRdb independently ran MiXCR on the PCR reads; one entry per CDR3 protein. The profile covers 130,000 to 150,000 distinct CDR3 sequences, with 8% to 10% appearing a single time and 15% to 20% taken by the ten largest. The receptor was derived from a female patient aged 2-10 years who had a stem cell transplant for congenital amegakaryocytic thrombocytopenia, so the T cells may come from the graft donor. Specimen: PBMCs, mostly from graft donor cells, collected 180 days after TCRalphabeta/CD19-depleted stem cell transplant. V usage is TRBV20-1 and J usage is TRBJ2-1, with TRBD2 matching 14 bases. CDR3 protein: CSAEDPTSGGANEQFF. The CDR3 nucleotides read TGCAGTGCGGAAGACCCGACTAGCGGGGGGGCTAATGAGCAGTTCTTC.